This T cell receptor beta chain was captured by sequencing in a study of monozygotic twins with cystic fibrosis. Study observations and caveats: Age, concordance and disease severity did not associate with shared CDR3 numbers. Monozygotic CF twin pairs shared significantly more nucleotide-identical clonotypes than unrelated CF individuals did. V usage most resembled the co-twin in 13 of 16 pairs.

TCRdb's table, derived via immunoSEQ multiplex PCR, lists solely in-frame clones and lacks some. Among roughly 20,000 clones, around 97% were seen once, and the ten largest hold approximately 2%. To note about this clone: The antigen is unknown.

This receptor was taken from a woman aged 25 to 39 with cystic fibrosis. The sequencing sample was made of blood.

The CDR3 sequence is CASSLGSAAIEQYF. The CDR3 DNA reads as TGCGCCAGCAGCTTGGGTAGCGCGGCCATCGAGCAGTACTTC. The chain recombines TRBV5-1 with TRBJ2-7, with TRBD2 as a possible D gene (5 bases). The germline V and J ends were trimmed by 0 bases and 6 bases, with 13 bases remaining between them. The CDR3 length is 14 residues. Germline V gives CDR1 SGHRS, CDR2 YFSETQ.